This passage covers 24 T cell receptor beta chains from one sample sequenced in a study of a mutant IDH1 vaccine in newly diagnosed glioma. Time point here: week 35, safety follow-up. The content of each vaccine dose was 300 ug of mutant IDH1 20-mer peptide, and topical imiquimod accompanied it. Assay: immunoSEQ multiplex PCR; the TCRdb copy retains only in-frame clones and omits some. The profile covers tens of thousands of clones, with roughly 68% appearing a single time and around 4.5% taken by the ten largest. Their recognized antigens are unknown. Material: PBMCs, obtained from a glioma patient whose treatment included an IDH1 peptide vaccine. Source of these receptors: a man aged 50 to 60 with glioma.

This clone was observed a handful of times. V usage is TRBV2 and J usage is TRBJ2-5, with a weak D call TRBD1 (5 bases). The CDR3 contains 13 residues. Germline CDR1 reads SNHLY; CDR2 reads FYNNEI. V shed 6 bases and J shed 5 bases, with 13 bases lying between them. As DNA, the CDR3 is TGTGCCAGCAGCGGTTCAGGGCTGGAGACCCAGTACTTC. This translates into CASSGSGLETQYF.

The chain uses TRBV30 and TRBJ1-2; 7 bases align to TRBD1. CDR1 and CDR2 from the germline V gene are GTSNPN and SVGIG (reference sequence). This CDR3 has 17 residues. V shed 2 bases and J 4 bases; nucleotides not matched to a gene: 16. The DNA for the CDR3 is TGTGCCTGGAGTCCTTCCCGGACAGGTCTTCTTACCTATGGCTACACCTTC. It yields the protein CAWSPSRTGLLTYGYTF.

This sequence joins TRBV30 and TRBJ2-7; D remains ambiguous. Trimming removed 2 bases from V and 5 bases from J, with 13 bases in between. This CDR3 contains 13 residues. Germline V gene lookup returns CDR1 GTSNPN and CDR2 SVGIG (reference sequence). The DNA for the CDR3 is TGTGCCTGGAGTCAAACGAGACTGAACGAGCAGTACTTC. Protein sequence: CAWSQTRLNEQYF.

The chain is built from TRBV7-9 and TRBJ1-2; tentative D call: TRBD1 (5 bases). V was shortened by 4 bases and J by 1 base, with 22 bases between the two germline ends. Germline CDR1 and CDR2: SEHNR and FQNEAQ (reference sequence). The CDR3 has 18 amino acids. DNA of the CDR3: TGTGCCAGCAGCTCCGACCCGACCTCCAGGGCTTTTAACTATGGCTACACCTTC. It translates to CASSSDPTSRAFNYGYTF.

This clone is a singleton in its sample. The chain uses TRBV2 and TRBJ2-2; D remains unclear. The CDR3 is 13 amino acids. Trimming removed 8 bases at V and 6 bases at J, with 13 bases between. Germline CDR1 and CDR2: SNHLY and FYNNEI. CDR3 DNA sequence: TGTGCCAGCCGCGCAATGGGGTCCGGGGAGCTGTTTTTT. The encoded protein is CASRAMGSGELFF.

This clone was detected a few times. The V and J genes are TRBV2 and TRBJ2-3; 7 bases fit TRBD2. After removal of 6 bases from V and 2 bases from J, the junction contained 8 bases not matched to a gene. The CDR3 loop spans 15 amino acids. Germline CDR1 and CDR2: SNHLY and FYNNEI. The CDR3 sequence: CASRPSSGSTDTQYF. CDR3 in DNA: TGTGCCAGCAGACCGAGTAGCGGGTCCACAGATACGCAGTATTTT. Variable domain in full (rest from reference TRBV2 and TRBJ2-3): EPEVTQTPSHQVTQMGQEVILRCVPISNHLYFYWYRQILGQKVEFLVSFYNNEISEKSEIFDDQFSVERPDGSNFTLKIRSTKLEDSAMYFCASRPSSGSTDTQYFGPGTRLTVL.

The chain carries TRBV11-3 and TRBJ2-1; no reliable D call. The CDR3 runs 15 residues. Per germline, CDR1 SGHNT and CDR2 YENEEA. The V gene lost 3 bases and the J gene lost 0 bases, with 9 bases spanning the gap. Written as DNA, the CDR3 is TGTGCCAGCAGCTTCACCGGCGACTCCTACAATGAGCAGTTCTTC. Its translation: CASSFTGDSYNEQFF.

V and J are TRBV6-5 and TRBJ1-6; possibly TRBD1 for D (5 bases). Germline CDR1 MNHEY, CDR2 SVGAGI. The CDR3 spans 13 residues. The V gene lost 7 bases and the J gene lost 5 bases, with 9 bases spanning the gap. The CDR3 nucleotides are TGTGCCAGCAATAGGGGACATAATTCACCCCTCCACTTT. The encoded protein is CASNRGHNSPLHF.

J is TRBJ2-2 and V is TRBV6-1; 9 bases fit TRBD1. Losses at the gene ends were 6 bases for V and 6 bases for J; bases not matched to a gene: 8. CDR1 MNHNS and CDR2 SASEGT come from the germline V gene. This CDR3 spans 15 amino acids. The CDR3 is CASSPDRGRPGELFF. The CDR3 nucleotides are TGTGCCAGCAGCCCCGACAGGGGGAGACCCGGGGAGCTGTTTTTT.

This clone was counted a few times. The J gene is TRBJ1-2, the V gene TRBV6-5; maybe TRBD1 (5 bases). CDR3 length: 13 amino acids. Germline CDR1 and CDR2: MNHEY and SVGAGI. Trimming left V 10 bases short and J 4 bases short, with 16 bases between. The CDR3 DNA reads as TGTGCCACCCTAGCAGGGCGACCCTATGGCTACACCTTC. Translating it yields CATLAGRPYGYTF.

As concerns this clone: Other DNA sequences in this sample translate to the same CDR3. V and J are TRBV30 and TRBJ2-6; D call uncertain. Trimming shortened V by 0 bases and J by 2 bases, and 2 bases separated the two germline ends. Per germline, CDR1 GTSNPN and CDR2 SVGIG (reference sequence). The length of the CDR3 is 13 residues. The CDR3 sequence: CAWSVAGANVLTF. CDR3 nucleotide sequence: TGTGCCTGGAGTGTCGCTGGGGCCAACGTCCTGACTTTC.

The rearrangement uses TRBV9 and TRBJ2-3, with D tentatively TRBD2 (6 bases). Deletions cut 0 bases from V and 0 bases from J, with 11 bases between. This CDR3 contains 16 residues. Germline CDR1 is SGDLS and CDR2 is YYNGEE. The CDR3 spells CASSVGRGRSTDTQYF. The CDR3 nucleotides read TGTGCCAGCAGCGTAGGGAGGGGCCGGAGCACAGATACGCAGTATTTT.

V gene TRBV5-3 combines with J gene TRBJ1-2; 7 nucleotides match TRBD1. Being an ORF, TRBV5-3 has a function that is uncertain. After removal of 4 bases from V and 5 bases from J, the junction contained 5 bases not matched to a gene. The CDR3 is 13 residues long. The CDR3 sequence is CARSIGTAYGYTF. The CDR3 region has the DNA TGTGCCAGAAGCATTGGGACAGCTTATGGCTACACCTTC.

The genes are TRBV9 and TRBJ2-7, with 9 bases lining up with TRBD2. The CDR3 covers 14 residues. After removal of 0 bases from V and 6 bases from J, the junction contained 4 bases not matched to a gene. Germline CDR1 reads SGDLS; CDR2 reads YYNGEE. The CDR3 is CASSVEGLATEQYF. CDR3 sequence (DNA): TGTGCCAGCAGCGTAGAAGGACTAGCGACCGAGCAGTACTTC.

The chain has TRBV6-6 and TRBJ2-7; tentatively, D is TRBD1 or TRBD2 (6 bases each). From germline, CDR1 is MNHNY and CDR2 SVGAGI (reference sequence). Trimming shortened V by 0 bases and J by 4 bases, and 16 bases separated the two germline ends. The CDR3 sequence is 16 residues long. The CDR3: CASSYSQGIRGYEQYF. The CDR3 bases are TGTGCCAGCAGTTACTCCCAGGGGATCCGGGGGTACGAGCAGTACTTC.

In nucleotides, the CDR3 is TGTGCCAGCAGCGTCGGGCATACGAACACCGGGGAGCTGTTTTTT. It translates to CASSVGHTNTGELFF. The chain carries TRBV9 and TRBJ2-2; D remains unclear. The CDR3 consists of 15 residues. Per the germline V gene, CDR1 is SGDLS and CDR2 is YYNGEE. The ends were cut back, 2 bases at V and 0 bases at J, with 8 bases in the middle.

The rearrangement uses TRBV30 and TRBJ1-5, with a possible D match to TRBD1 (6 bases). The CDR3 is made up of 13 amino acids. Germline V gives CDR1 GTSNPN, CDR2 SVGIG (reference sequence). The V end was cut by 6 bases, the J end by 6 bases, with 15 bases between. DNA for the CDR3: TGTGCCTGCCCCGGCGGGGGGGCTCAGCCCCAGCATTTT. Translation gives CACPGGGAQPQHF. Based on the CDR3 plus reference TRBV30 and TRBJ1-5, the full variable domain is SQTIHQWPATLVQPVGSPLSLECTVEGTSNPNLYWYRQAAGRGLQLLFYSVGIGQISSEVPQNLSASRPQDRQFILSSKKLLLSDSGFYLCACPGGGAQPQHFGDGTRLSIL.

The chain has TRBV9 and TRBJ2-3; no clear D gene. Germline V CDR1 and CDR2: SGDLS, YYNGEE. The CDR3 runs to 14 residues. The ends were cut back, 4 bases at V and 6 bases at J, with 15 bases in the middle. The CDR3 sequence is CASSLDSTSDTQYF. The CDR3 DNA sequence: TGTGCCAGCAGCCTAGACTCGACATCCGATACGCAGTATTTT.

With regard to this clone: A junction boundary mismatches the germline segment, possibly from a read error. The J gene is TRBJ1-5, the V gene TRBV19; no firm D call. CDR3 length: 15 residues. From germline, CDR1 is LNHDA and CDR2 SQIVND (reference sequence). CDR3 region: CASKHSSGFLQTQHF. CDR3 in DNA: TGTGCCAGTAAACACTCCTCGGGATTCCTTCAGACCCAGCATTTT.

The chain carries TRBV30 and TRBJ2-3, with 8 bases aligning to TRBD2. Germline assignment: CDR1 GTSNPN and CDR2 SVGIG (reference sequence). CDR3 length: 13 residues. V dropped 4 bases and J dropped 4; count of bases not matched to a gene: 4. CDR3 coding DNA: TGTGCCTGGAACCGGGGGGGCCCAGATACGCAGTATTTT. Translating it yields CAWNRGGPDTQYF. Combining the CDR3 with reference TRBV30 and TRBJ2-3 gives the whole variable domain SQTIHQWPATLVQPVGSPLSLECTVEGTSNPNLYWYRQAAGRGLQLLFYSVGIGQISSEVPQNLSASRPQDRQFILSSKKLLLSDSGFYLCAWNRGGPDTQYFGPGTRLTVL.

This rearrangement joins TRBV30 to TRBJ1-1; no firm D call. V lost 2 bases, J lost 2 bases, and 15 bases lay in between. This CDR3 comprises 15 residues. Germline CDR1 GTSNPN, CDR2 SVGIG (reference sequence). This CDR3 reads CAWSPPDKANTEAFF. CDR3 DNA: TGTGCCTGGAGTCCCCCCGACAAGGCAAACACTGAAGCTTTCTTT.

This chain's CDR3 is CASNLGGNEQYF. CDR3 nucleotides: TGTGCCAGTAACCTCGGGGGCAACGAGCAGTACTTC. The V gene is TRBV2, the J gene TRBJ2-7; D is possibly TRBD1 or TRBD2 (6 bases each). V was shortened by 9 bases and J by 5 bases, with 14 bases between the two germline ends. This CDR3 comprises 12 residues. Germline CDR1 SNHLY, CDR2 FYNNEI.

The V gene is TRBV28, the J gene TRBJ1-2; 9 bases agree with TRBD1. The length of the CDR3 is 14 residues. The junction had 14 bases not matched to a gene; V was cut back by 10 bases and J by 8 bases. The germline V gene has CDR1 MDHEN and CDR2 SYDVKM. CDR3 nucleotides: TGTGCCACCTCAAGGGACAGGGAATTGGGCGGCTACACCTTC. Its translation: CATSRDRELGGYTF.

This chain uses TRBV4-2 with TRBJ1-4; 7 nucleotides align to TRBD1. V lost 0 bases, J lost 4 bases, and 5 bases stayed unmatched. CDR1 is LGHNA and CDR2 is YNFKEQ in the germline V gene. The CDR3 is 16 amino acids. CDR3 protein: CASSQDPGTVNEKLFF. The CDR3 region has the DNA TGTGCCAGCAGCCAAGATCCAGGGACAGTTAATGAAAAACTGTTTTTT.